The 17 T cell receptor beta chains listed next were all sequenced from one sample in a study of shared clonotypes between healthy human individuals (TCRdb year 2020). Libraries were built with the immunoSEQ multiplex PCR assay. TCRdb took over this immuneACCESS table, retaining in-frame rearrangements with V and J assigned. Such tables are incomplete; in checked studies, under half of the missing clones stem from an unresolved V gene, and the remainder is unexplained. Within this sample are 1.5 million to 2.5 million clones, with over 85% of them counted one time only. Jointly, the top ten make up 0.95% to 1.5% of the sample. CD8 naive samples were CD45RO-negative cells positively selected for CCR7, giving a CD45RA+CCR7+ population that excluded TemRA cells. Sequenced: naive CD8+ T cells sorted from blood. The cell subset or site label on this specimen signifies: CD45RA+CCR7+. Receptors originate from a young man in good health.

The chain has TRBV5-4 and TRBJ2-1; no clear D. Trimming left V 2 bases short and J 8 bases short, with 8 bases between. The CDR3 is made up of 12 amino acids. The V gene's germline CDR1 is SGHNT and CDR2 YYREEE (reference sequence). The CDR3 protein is CASSFSGHEQFF. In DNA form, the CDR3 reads TGTGCCAGCAGCTTCTCTGGCCATGAGCAGTTCTTC.

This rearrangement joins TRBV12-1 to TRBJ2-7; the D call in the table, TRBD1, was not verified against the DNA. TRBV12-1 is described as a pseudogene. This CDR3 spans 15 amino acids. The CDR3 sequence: CASSPNREKPYEQYF. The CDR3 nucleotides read TGTGCCAGCAGCCCGAACAGGGAGAAACCATACGAGCAGTACTTC.

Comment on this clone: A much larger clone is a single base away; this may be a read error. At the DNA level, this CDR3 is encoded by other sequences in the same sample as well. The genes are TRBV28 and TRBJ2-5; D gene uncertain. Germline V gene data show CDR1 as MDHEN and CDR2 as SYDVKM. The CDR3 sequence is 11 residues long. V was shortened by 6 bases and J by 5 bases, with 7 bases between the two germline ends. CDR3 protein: CASSLGETQYF. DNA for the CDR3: TGTGCCAGCAGCCTAGGGGAGACCCAGTACTTC.

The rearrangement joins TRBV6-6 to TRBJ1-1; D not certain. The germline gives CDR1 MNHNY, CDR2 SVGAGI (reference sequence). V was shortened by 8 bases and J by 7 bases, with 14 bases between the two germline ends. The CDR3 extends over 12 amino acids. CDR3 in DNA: TGTGCCAGCGGACCGGGTCAACTTGAAGCTTTCTTT. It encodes CASGPGQLEAFF.

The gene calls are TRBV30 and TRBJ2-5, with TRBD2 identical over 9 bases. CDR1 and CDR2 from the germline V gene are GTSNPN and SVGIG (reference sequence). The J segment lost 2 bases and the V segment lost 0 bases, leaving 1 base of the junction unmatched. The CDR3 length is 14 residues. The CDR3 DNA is TGTGCCTGGAGTGTCGCGGGAGGGCAAGAGACCCAGTACTTC. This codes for CAWSVAGGQETQYF.

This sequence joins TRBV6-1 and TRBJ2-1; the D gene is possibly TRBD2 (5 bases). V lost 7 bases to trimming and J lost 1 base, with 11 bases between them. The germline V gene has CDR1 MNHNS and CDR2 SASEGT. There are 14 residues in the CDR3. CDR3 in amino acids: CASTQAVSYNEQFF. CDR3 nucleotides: TGTGCCAGCACTCAAGCGGTGTCCTACAATGAGCAGTTCTTC.

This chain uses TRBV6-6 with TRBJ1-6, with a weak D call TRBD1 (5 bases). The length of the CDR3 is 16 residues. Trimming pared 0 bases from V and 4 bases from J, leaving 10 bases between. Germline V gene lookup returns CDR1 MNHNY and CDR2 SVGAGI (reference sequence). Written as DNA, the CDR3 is TGTGCCAGCAGTTACTCTATCCAGGGTTATAATTCACCCCTCCACTTT. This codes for CASSYSIQGYNSPLHF.

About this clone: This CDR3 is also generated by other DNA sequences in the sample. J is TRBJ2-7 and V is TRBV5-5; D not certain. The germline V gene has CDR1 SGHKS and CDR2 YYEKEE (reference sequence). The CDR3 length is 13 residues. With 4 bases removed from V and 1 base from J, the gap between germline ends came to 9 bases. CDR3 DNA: TGTGCCAGCAGCCTACGGAGTTCCTACGAGCAGTACTTC. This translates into CASSLRSSYEQYF.

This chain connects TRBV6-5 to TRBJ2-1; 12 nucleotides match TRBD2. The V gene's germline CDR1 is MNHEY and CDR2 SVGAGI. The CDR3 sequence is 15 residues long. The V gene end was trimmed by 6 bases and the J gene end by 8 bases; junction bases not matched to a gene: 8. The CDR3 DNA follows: TGTGCCAGCAGCCCCGGGACTAGCGGGCTCGATGAGCAGTTCTTC. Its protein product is CASSPGTSGLDEQFF.

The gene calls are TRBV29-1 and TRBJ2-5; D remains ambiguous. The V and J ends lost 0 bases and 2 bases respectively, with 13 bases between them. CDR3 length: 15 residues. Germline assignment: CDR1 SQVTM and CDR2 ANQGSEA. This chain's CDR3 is CSVEDPRTEQETQYF. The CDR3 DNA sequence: TGCAGCGTTGAAGATCCCCGAACCGAACAAGAGACCCAGTACTTC.

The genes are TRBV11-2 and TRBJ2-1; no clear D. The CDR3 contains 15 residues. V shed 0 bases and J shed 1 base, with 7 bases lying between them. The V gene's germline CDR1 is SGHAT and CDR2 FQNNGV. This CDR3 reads CASSLDRTSYNEQFF. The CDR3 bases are TGTGCCAGCAGCTTAGATCGGACGTCCTACAATGAGCAGTTCTTC.

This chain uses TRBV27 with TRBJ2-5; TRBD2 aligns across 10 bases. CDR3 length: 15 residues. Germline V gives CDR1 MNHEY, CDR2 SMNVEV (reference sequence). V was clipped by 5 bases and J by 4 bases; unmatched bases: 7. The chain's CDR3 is CASSPSGGAGETQYF. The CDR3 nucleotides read TGTGCCAGCAGTCCGAGCGGGGGGGCCGGAGAGACCCAGTACTTC.

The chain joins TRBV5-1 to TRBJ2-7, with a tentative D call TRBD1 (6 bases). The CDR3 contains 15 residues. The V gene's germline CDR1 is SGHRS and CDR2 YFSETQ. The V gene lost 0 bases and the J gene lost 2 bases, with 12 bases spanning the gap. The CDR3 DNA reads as TGCGCCAGCAGCTTGGCCGCGGACAGTGCCTACGAGCAGTACTTC. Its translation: CASSLAADSAYEQYF.

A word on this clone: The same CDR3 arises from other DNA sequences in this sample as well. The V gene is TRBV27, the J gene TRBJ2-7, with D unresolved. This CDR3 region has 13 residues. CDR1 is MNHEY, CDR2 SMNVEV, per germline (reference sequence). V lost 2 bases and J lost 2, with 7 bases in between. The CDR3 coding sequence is TGTGCCAGCAGTTTACGCCTCGCCTACGAGCAGTACTTC. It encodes CASSLRLAYEQYF.

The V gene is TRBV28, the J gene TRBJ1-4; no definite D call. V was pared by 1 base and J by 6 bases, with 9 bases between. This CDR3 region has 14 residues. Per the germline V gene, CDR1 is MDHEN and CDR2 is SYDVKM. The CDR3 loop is CASSLLGSDEKLFF. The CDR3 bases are TGTGCCAGCAGTTTATTAGGGAGCGATGAAAAACTGTTTTTT.

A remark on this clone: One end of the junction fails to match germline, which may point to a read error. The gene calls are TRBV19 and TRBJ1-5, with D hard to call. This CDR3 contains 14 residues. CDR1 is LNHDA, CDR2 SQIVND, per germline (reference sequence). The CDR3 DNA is TGTGCCAGTAGTATGGGTCCGGCTGGCTGGGCCCAACATTTT. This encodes CASSMGPAGWAQHF.

The CDR3 coding sequence is TGCGCCAGCAGCCCCCAGACGGCACTAGCCAAAAACATTCAGTACTTC. It yields the protein CASSPQTALAKNIQYF. The V gene is TRBV4-3, the J gene TRBJ2-4; D call uncertain. This CDR3 region has 16 residues. V lost 4 bases, J lost 0 bases, and 13 bases lay in between. Germline CDR1 LGHNA, CDR2 YSLEER.